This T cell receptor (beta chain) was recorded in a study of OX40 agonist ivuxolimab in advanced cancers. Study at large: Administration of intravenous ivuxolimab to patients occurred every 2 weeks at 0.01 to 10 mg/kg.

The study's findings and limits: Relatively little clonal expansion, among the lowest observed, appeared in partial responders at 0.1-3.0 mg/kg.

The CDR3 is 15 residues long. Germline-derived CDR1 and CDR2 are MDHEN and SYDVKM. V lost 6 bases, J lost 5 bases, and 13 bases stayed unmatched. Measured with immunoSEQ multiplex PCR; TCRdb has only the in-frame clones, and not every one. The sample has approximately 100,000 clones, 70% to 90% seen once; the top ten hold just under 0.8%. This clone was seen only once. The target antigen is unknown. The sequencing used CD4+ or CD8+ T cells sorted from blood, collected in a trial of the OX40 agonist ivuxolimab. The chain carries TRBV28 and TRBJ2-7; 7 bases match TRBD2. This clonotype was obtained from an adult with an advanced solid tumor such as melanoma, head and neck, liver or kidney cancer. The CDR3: CASRGGDLRDDEQYF. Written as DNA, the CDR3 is TGTGCCAGCAGGGGGGGGGACCTGAGGGACGACGAGCAGTACTTC.